This T cell receptor beta chain stems from a study of blood T cell repertoires in COVID-19 (dated by TCRdb to 2019 to 2021). About the full investigation: Samples covering the acute and convalescent phases of COVID-19 were provided by collaborators in the United States, Italy and Spain. The samples were drawn from the first 160 participants of the ongoing ImmuneRACE study and from some 1,300 subjects provided by 6 global collaborators. The prospective study material was composed of cDNA or gDNA derived from T cells, B-cell-depleted T cells, or PBMCs. Deeply sampled blood TCRbeta repertoires from subjects exposed to, actively infected with, or recovered from COVID-19 were included in the dataset. The repertoires were released in a freely available public database intended as a resource for research on the immune response to SARS-CoV-2. HLA class I and class II types, where available, came from metadata supplied by the sample provider rather than from assay-based typing. A de-identified subject ID, COVID-19 status, age in years and sex were almost always included in the sample metadata. What the study reported, not specific to this receptor: How much clinical and demographic metadata was included differed by source and by participant, and the metadata was provided uncurated.

Comments on this clone: It lacks a known antigen. Base qualities are not provided; no much larger clone lies one nucleotide away.

CDR1 is given as LNHDA and CDR2 as SQIVND, both from the germline V gene (reference sequence). Counted from cysteine to phenylalanine, this CDR3 has 15 amino acids. The CDR3 DNA has 45 bases and is translated from base 1. The junction carries 15 bases between V and J, which are trimmed by 0 bases and 7 bases respectively. TCRbeta CDR3 regions were amplified from genomic DNA by means of the immunoSEQ Assay, a bias-controlled multiplex PCR. The source study handled its data this way. Nucleated cell counts per sample were estimated from amplification of reference gene primers within the assay. To quantify the absolute abundance of each unique TCRbeta CDR3 rearrangement, sequence reads were collapsed and filtered. For each sample, productive Simpson clonality was calculated as the square root of Simpson's diversity index over productive rearrangements. TCRdb stores this immuneACCESS table with in-frame sequences only. Part of the clones is absent; in the studies checked, under half of the shortfall reflects unresolved V genes, and no reason is known for the rest. V, J and clone size are taken as reported in that table, and D and trimming were inferred from the DNA itself. Present in this sample are roughly 90,000 clones, about four fifths of which were seen just once. The ten largest clones add up to more than 2% of the sample.

The collaborating institutions used their own protocols to collect whole blood in K2EDTA tubes. For TCRbeta analysis, collaborator samples were shipped as frozen whole blood, as isolated PBMCs, or as DNA extracted from either sample type. The sequence derives from a woman aged 70 to 79 with acute or convalescent COVID-19. The sequenced sample was peripheral blood. The chain uses TRBV19 and TRBJ1-2, with TRBD1 tentatively as D gene (5 bases match). Here the CDR3 is given as CASSIEKEGTFGYTF. The DNA reads TGTGCCAGTAGTATAGAAAAGGAAGGGACTTTTGGCTACACCTTC.